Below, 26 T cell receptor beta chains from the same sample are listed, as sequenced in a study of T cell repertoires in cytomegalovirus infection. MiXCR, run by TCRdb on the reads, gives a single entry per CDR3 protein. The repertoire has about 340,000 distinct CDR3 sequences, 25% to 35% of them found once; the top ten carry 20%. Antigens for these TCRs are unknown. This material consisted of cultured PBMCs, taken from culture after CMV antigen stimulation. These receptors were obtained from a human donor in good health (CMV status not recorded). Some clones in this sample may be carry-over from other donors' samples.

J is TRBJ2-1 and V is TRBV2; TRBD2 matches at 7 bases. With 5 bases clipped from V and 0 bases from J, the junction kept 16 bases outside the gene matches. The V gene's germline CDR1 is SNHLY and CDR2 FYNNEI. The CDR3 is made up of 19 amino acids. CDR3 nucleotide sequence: TGTGCCAGCAGTTTTTTCGGACTAGTCATTGCTAGCTCCTACAATGAGCAGTTCTTC. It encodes CASSFFGLVIASSYNEQFF.

This CDR3 is CATGTGDQPQHF. The CDR3 region has the DNA TGTGCCACTGGGACAGGGGACCAGCCCCAGCATTTT. This chain connects TRBV7-9 to TRBJ1-5; 10 bases fit TRBD1. Germline V gene sequence: CDR1 SEHNR, CDR2 FQNEAQ (reference sequence). Trimming at V came to 10 bases and at J to 7 bases, leaving 4 bases not matched to a gene. The CDR3 covers 12 residues.

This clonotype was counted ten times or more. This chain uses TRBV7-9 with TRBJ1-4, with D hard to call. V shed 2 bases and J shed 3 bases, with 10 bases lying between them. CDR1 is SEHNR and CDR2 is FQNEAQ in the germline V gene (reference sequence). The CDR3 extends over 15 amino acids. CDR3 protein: CASSLRGQPNEKLFF. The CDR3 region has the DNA TGTGCCAGCAGCTTAAGAGGGCAGCCTAATGAAAAACTGTTTTTT. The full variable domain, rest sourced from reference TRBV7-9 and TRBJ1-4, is DTGVSQNPRHKITKRGQNVTFRCDPISEHNRLYWYRQTLGQGPEFLTYFQNEAQLEKSRLLSDRFSAERPKGSFSTLEIQRTEQGDSAMYLCASSLRGQPNEKLFFGSGTQLSVL.

The CDR3 bases are TGTGCCAGCAGCTTAAATCCCGGGACAGTCTCCTACGAGCAGTACTTC. Translation gives CASSLNPGTVSYEQYF. The V call is TRBV7-2, the J call TRBJ2-7, with 7 bases identical to TRBD1. The CDR3 is 16 residues long. Unmatched junction bases numbered 7, after V lost 2 bases and J lost 0 bases. Germline V lookup: CDR1 SGHTA, CDR2 FQGNSA.

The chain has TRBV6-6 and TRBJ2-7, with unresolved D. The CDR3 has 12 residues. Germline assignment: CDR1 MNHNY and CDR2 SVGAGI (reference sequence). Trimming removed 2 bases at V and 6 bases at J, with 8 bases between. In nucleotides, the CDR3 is TGTGCCAGCAGTTACGGGCTGGCCGAGCAGTACTTC. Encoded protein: CASSYGLAEQYF.

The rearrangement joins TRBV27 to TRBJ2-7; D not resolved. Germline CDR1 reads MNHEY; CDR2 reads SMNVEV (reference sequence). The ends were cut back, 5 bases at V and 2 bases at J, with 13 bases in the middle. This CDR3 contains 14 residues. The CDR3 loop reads CASSPRLETYEQYF. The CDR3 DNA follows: TGTGCCAGCAGTCCGAGACTGGAAACCTACGAGCAGTACTTC.

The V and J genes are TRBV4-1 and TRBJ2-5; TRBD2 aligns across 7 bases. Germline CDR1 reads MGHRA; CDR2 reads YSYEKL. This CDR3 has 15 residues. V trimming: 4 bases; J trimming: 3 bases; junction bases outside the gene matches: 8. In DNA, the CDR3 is TGCGCCAGCAGCCGCCCCGGGACTACCAAAGAGACCCAGTACTTC. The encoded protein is CASSRPGTTKETQYF.

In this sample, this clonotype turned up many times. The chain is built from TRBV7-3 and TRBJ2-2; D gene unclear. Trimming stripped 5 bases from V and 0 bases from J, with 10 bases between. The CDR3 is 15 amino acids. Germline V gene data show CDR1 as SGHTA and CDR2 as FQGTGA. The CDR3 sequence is CASSAMAANTGELFF. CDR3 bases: TGTGCCAGCAGCGCAATGGCTGCGAACACCGGGGAGCTGTTTTTT.

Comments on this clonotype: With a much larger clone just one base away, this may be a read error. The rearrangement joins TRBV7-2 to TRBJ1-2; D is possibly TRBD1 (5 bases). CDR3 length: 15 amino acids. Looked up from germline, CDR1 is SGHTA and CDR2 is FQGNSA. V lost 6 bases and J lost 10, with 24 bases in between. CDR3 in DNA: TGTGCCAGCAGTACCGCCGGACATCTCCTCGTTGTCTACACCTTC. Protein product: CASSTAGHLLVVYTF.

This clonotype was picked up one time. For the CDR3, the DNA is TGTGCCAGCAGTTTAGTATTTAACTACGAGCAGTACTTC. This encodes CASSLVFNYEQYF. The chain has TRBV27 and TRBJ2-7; unclear D gene. V was pared by 2 bases and J by 3 bases, with 8 bases between. CDR3 size: 13 residues. In germline, CDR1 is MNHEY, CDR2 SMNVEV (reference sequence).

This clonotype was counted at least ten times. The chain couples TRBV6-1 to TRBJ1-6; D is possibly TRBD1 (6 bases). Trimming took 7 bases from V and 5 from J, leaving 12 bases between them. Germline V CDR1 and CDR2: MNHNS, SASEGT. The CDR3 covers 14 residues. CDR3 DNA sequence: TGTGCCAGCACCCCAGGGGTCCATAATTCACCCCTCCACTTT. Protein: CASTPGVHNSPLHF.

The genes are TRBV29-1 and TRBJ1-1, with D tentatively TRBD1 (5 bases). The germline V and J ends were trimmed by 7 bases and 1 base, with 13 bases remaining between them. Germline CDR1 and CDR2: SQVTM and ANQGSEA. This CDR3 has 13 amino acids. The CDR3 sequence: CSAPVGENTEAFF. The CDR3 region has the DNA TGCAGCGCTCCAGTGGGGGAGAACACTGAAGCTTTCTTT.

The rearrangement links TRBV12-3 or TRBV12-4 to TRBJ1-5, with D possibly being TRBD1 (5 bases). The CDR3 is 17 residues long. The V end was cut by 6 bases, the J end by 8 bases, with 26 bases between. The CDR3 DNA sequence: TGTGCCAGCAGCCCTTTTCCGTGGGGGAACCCCAGGGAGCCCCAGCATTTT. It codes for CASSPFPWGNPREPQHF.

Here the CDR3 DNA reads TGTGCCAGCAGCCACGGGACAGGGAGAGGCGCCGGGGAGCTGTTTTTT. Residues: CASSHGTGRGAGELFF. The chain has TRBV7-6 and TRBJ2-2; TRBD1 matches 9 bases. This CDR3 spans 16 amino acids. V shed 5 bases and J 6 bases; nucleotides not matched to a gene: 10. The germline gives CDR1 SGHVS, CDR2 FNYEAQ. Full variable domain (outside the CDR3, taken from reference TRBV7-6 and TRBJ2-2): GAGVSQSPRYKVTKRGQDVALRCDPISGHVSLYWYRQALGQGPEFLTYFNYEAQQDKSGLPNDRFSAERPEGSISTLTIQRTEQRDSAMYRCASSHGTGRGAGELFFGEGSRLTVL.

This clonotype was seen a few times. This chain's CDR3 is CASSQEVPPTGTGGRHGEQFF. The DNA of the CDR3 is TGCGCCAGCAGCCAAGAAGTTCCCCCAACCGGGACAGGGGGCCGGCATGGTGAGCAGTTCTTC. The chain uses TRBV4-1 and TRBJ2-1; 12 bases fit TRBD1. Germline V lookup: CDR1 MGHRA, CDR2 YSYEKL. The V segment lost 0 bases and the J segment 9 bases; nucleotides outside the gene matches: 21. The CDR3 runs 21 residues.

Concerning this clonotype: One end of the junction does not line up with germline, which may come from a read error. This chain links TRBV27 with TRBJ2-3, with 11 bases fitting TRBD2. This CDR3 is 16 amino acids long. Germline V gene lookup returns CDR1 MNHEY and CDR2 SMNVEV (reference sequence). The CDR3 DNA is TGTACCAGCAGCACTTTTAGCGGGGGGGCCGTAGATACGCAGTATTTT. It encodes CTSSTFSGGAVDTQYF.

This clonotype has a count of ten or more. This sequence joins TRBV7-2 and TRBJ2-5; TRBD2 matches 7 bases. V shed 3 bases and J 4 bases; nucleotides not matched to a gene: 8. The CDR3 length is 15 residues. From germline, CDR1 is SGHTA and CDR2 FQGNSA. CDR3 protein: CASSLTGPGGETQYF. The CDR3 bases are TGTGCCAGCAGCTTGACCGGGCCGGGAGGAGAGACCCAGTACTTC.

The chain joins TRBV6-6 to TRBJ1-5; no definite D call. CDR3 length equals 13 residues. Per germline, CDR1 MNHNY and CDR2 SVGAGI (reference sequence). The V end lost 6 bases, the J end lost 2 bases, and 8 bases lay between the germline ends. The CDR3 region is CASRRLGNQPQHF. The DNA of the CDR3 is TGTGCCAGCAGGCGACTTGGCAATCAGCCCCAGCATTTT.

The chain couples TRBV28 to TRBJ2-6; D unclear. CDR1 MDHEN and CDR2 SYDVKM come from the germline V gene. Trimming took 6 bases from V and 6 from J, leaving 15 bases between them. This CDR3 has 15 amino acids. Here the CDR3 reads CASRSESPPANVLTF. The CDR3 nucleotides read TGTGCCAGCAGAAGCGAGAGTCCCCCGGCCAACGTCCTGACTTTC.

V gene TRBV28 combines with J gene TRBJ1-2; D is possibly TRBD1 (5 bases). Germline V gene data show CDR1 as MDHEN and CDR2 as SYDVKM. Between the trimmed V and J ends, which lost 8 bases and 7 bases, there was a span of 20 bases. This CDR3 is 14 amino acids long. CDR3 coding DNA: TGTGCCAGCGGAGGGGAGGGGCAGGGAGGTGGCTACACCTTC. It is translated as CASGGEGQGGGYTF.

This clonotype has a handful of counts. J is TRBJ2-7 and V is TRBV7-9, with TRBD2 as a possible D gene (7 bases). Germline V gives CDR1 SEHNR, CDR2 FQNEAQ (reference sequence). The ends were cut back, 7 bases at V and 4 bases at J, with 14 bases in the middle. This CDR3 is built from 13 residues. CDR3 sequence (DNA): TGTGCCAGCACCGGCGGGGGCTTATACGAGCAGTACTTC. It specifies CASTGGGLYEQYF. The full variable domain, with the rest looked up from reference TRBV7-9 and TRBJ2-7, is DTGVSQNPRHKITKRGQNVTFRCDPISEHNRLYWYRQTLGQGPEFLTYFQNEAQLEKSRLLSDRFSAERPKGSFSTLEIQRTEQGDSAMYLCASTGGGLYEQYFGPGTRLTVT.

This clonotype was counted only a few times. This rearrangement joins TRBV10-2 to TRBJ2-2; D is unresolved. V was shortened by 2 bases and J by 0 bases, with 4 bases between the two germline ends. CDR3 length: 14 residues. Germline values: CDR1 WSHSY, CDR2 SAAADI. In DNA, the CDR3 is TGCGCCAGCAGTGAGCCTTCGAACACCGGGGAGCTGTTTTTT. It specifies CASSEPSNTGELFF.

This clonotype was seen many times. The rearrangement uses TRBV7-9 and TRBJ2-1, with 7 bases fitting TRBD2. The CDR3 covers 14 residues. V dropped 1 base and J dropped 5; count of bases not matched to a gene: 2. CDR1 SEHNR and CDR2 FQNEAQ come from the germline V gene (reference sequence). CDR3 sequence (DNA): TGTGCCAGCAGCTTAGGACTAGCAAACAATGAGCAGTTCTTC. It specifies CASSLGLANNEQFF.

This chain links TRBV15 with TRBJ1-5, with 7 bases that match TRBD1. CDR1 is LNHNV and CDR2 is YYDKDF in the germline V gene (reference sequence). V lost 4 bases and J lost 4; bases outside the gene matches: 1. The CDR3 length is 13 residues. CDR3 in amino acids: CATSIQGNQPQHF. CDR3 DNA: TGTGCCACCAGCATACAGGGGAATCAGCCCCAGCATTTT.

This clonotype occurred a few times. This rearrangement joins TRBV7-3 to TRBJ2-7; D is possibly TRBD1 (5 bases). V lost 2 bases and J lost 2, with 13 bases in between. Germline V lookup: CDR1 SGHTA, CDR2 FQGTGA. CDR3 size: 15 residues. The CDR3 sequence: CASSLEAGWTYEQYF. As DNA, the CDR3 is TGTGCCAGCAGCTTAGAGGCAGGGTGGACCTACGAGCAGTACTTC.

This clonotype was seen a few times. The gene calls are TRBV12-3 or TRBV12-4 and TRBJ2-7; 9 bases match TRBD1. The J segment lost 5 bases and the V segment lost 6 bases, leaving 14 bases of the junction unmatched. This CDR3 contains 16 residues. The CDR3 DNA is TGTGCCAGCAGAACCGGGACAGGGAAAGCGGCCGACGAGCAGTACTTC. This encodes CASRTGTGKAADEQYF.